The 6 T cell receptor beta chains listed next were all sequenced from one sample in a study of spatial heterogeneity in lung cancer. General study findings and limits: How many expanded intratumoral alpha and beta TCRs were present tracked the tumor mutation count, which was a count of nonsynonymous mutations.

The sample's time point: sample taken at primary tumor resection. TCRdb itself ran the 5' RACE reads through MiXCR, one entry per CDR3 protein. Here the sample spans approximately 9,500 distinct CDR3 sequences, approximately 12% being singletons. Antigen specificity for these receptors is unknown. The starting material was lung tumor tissue, obtained at surgery. All receptors derive from a male donor with early-stage non-small cell lung cancer.

This clonotype occurred many times. This chain's CDR3 is CSVAEGGWDQPQHF. Here the CDR3 DNA reads TGCAGCGTTGCGGAGGGGGGTTGGGATCAGCCCCAGCATTTT. The gene calls are TRBV29-1 and TRBJ1-5, with D possibly matching TRBD1 (6 bases). V lost 4 bases and J 5 bases, leaving 15 bases between the germline ends. Germline assignment: CDR1 SQVTM and CDR2 ANQGSEA. The CDR3 spans 14 residues.

This clonotype has at least ten counts. The CDR3 DNA reads as TGTGCCAGCAGTTCCCTAGCTTCGGCGGGAGGGGGCTACGAGCAGTACTTC. Translating it yields CASSSLASAGGGYEQYF. This chain connects TRBV12-3 or TRBV12-4 to TRBJ2-7; 9 bases are a match to TRBD2. J lost 3 bases, V lost 4 bases, and 13 bases had no gene match. The CDR3 contains 17 residues.

This clonotype is medium-sized in the sample. The rearrangement joins TRBV9 to TRBJ2-7, with TRBD2 matching 9 bases. Germline loops: CDR1 SGDLS, CDR2 YYNGEE. J was trimmed by 2 bases and V by 0 bases; bases with no gene match: 6. The CDR3 runs 16 residues. The CDR3 nucleotides are TGTGCCAGCAGCGTAGTATCTAGCGGGAACCCCTACGAGCAGTACTTC. Protein: CASSVVSSGNPYEQYF. Combining the CDR3 with reference TRBV9 and TRBJ2-7 gives the whole variable domain DSGVTQTPKHLITATGQRVTLRCSPRSGDLSVYWYQQSLDQGLQFLIQYYNGEERAKGNILERFSAQQFPDLHSELNLSSLELGDSALYFCASSVVSSGNPYEQYFGPGTRLTVT.

This chain joins TRBV10-3 and TRBJ1-5; D remains ambiguous. CDR1 ENHRY and CDR2 SYGVKD come from the germline V gene. There are 13 residues in the CDR3. V lost 4 bases and J 0 bases, leaving 4 bases between the germline ends. The CDR3 sequence: CAISGNSNQPQHF. As DNA, the CDR3 is TGTGCCATCAGTGGAAATAGCAATCAGCCCCAGCATTTT.

CDR3 sequence: CASSLVDSNQPQHF. CDR3 DNA sequence: TGTGCCAGCAGCTTAGTGGACAGTAATCAGCCCCAGCATTTT. The genes are TRBV7-2 and TRBJ1-5, with a tentative D call TRBD1 (6 bases). Germline values: CDR1 SGHTA, CDR2 FQGNSA. The V end lost 1 base, the J end lost 4 bases, and 8 bases lay between the germline ends. This CDR3 is 14 amino acids long.

This clonotype was detected a few times. In DNA, the CDR3 is TGTGCCAGCAGCCCCCGTCTAGCTTCCTACAATGAGCAGTTCTTC. It translates to CASSPRLASYNEQFF. The rearrangement joins TRBV7-9 to TRBJ2-1; perhaps TRBD2 as D (5 bases). The ends were cut back, 5 bases at V and 1 base at J, with 12 bases in the middle. CDR1 SEHNR and CDR2 FQNEAQ come from the germline V gene (reference sequence). This CDR3 comprises 15 residues.